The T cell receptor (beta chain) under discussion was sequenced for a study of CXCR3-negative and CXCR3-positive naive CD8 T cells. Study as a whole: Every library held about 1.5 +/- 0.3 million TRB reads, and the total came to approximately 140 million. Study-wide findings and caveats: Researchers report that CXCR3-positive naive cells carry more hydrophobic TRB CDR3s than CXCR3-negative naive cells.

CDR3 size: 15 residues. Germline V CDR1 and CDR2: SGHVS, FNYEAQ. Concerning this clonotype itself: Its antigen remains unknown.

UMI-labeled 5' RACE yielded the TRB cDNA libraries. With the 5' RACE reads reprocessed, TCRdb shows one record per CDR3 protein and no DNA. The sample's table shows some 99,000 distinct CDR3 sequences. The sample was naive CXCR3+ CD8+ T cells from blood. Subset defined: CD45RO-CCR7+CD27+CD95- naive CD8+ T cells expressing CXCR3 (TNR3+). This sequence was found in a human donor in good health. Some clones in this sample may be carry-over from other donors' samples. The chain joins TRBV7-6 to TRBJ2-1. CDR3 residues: CASSLPTSSDNEQFF.